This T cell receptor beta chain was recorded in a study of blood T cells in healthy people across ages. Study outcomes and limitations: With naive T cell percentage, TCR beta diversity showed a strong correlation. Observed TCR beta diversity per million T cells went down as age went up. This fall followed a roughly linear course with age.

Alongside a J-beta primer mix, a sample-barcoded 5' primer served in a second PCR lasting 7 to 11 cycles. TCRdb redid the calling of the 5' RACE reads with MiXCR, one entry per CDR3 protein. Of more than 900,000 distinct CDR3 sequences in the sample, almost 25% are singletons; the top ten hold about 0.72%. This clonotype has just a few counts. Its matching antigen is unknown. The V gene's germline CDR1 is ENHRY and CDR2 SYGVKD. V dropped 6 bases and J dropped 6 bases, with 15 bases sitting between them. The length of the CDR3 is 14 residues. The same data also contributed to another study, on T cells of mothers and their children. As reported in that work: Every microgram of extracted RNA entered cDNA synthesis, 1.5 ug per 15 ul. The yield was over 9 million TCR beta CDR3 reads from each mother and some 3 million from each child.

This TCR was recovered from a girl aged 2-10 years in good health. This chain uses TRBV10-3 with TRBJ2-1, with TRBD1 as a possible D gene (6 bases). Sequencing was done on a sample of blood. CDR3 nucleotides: TGTGCCATCAGGGATGAACTACAGGGCAATGAGCAGTTCTTC. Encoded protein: CAIRDELQGNEQFF.